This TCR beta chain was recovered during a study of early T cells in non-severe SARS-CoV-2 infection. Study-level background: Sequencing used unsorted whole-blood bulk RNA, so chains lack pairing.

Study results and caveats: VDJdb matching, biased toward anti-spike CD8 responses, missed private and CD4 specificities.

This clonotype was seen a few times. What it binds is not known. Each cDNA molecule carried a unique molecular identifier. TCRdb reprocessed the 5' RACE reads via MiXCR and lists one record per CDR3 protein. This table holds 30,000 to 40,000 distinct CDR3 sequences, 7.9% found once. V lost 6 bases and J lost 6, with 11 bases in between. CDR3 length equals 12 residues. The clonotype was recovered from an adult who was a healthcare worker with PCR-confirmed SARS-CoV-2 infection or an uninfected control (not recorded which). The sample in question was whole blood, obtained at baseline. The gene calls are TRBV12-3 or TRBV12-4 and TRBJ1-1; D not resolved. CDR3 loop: CASSPAFAEAFF. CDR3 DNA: TGTGCCAGCAGCCCCGCCTTTGCTGAAGCTTTCTTT.